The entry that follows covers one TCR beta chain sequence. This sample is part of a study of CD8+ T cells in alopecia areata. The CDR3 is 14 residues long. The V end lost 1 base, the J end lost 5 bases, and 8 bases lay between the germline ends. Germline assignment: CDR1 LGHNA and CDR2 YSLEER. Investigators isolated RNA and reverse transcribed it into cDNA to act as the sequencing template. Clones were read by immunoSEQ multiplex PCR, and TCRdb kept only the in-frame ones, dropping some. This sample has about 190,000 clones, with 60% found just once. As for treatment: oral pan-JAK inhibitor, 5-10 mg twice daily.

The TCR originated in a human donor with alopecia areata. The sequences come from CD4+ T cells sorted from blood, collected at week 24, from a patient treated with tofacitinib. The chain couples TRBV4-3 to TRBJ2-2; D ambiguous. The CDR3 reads CASSQVKATGELFF. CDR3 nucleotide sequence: TGCGCCAGCAGCCAAGTAAAAGCTACCGGGGAGCTGTTTTTT.